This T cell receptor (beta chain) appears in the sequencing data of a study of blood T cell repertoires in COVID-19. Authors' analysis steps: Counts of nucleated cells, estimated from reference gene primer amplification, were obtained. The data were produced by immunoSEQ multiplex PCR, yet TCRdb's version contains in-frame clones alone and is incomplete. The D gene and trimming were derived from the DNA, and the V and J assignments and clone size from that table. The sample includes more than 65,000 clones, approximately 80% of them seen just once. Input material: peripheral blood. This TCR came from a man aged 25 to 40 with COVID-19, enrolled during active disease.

The CDR3 nucleotides read TGTGCCAGCAGTTTACGGGGTTATGGCTACACCTTC. Amino acid sequence: CASSLRGYGYTF. The V gene is TRBV28, the J gene TRBJ1-2, with D hard to call. The CDR3 loop spans 12 amino acids. With 2 bases removed from V and 5 bases from J, the gap between germline ends came to 6 bases. CDR1 MDHEN and CDR2 SYDVKM come from the germline V gene.